The clone carrying this T cell receptor beta chain has at least ten counts. There are 14 residues in the CDR3. The germline V and J ends were trimmed by 2 bases and 5 bases, with 12 bases remaining between them. Construction of TCR beta libraries relied on iRepertoire HTBI primers and on Arm-PCR targeting CDR3 regions. One entry per CDR3 protein, called by TCRdb with MiXCR from the multiplex PCR reads. Among around 430,000 distinct CDR3 sequences listed, 20% to 25% were seen once. The data are from a study of regulatory T cells in long-lasting Graves disease. Time point in this sample: persistent/refractory GD, antithyroid drugs over 5 years with positive TRAb. After RNA was extracted from PBMCs, the TCR library was made from it.

The clonotype was recovered from a female donor with Graves disease. The rearrangement uses TRBV12-3 or TRBV12-4 and TRBJ1-2, with D maybe TRBD1 (5 bases). The specimen was peripheral blood mononuclear cells (PBMCs), collected when the disease was refractory, from a patient treated with antithyroid drugs. CDR3 region: CASSLRGDVYGYTF. The CDR3 nucleotides read TGTGCCAGCAGTTTAAGAGGGGACGTGTATGGCTACACCTTC.